This TCR beta chain was found in a study of lymphopenia after photon versus proton radiotherapy. Germline assignment: CDR1 MNHEY and CDR2 SVGAGI. The CDR3 consists of 13 residues. The V end lost 6 bases, the J end lost 4 bases, and 10 bases lay between the germline ends. Only in-frame clones appear in the TCRdb table, and some are missing; sequencing was by immunoSEQ multiplex PCR. The table has about 29,000 clones, roughly 87% seen once. This clone was counted a few times. Its antigen remains unknown. Overall study findings and caveats: After the lymphocyte nadir, photon-treated repertoires showed oligoclonal expansion, especially of CD8+ Temra cells. Post-nadir TCR diversity decline inversely tracked overall survival among those who died. Proton therapy kept repertoires fairly stable, unlike photons, which gained effector/memory cells. Better survival with proton therapy was suggested as possible, not demonstrated.

This sequence joins TRBV6-5 and TRBJ1-5, with D hard to call. The sequenced sample was peripheral blood, obtained from a patient treated with proton-based radiotherapy. This receptor was taken from a woman aged 55-69 years with cholangiocarcinoma. Some clones in this sample may be carry-over from other donors' samples. CDR3: CASRRVWNQPQHF. CDR3 DNA: TGTGCCAGCAGACGGGTTTGGAATCAGCCCCAGCATTTT.